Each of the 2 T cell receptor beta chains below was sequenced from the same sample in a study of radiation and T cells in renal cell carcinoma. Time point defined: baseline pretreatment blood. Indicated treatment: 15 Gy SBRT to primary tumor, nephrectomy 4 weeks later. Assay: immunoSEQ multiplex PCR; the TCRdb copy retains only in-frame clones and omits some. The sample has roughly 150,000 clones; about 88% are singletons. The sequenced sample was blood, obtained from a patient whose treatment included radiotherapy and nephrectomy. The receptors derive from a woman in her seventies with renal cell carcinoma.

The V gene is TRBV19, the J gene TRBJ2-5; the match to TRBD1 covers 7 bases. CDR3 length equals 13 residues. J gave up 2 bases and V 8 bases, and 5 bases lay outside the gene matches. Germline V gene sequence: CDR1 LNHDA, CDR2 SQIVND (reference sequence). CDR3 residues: CASGTDFQETQYF. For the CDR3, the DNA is TGTGCCAGTGGGACAGACTTTCAAGAGACCCAGTACTTC.

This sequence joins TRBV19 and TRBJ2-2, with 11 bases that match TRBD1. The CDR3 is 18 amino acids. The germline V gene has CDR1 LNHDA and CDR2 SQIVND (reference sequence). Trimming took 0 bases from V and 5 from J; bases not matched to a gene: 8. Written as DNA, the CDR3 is TGTGCCAGTAGTATAGATCGGACAGGGGGCCGAGGGACCGGGGAGCTGTTTTTT. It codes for CASSIDRTGGRGTGELFF. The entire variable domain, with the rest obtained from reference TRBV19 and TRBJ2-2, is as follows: DGGITQSPKYLFRKEGQNVTLSCEQNLNHDAMYWYRQDPGQGLRLIYYSQIVNDFQKGDIAEGYSVSREKKESFPLTVTSAQKNPTAFYLCASSIDRTGGRGTGELFFGEGSRLTVL.